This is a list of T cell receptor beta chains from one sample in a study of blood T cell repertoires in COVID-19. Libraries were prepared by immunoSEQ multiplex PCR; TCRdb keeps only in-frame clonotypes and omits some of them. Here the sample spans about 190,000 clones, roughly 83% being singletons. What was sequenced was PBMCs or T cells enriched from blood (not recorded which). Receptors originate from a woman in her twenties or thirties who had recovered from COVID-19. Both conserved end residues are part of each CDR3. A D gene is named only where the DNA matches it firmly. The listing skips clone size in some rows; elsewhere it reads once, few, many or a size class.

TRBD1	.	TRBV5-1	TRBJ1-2	CASSLATGNYGYTF	TGCGCCAGCAGCTTGGCGACAGGGAACTATGGCTACACCTTC
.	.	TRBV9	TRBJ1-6	CASSVGTDYNSPLHF	TGTGCCAGCAGCGTAGGGACAGACTATAATTCACCCCTCCACTTT
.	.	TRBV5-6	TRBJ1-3	CASSRVGAFGGNTIYF	TGTGCCAGCAGCAGGGTGGGGGCATTTGGTGGAAACACCATATATTTT
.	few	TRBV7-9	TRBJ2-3	CASSFVVASSGTDTQYF	TGTGCCAGCAGCTTTGTCGTCGCCAGTTCTGGCACAGATACGCAGTATTTT
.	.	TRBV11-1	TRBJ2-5	CASVIEETQYF	TGTGCCAGCGTCATAGAAGAGACCCAGTACTTC
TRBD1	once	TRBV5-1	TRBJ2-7	CASSWGTGGSGSYEQYF	TGCGCCAGCAGCTGGGGGACAGGGGGCAGCGGCTCCTACGAGCAGTACTTC
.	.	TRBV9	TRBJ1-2	CASSVEQEPYGYTF	TGTGCCAGCAGCGTCGAACAGGAGCCATATGGCTACACTTTC
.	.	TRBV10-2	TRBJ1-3	CASGQGWSGNTIYF	TGCGCCAGCGGGCAGGGATGGTCTGGAAACACCATATATTTT
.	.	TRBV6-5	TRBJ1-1	CASRGGGTEAFF	TGTGCCAGCAGGGGAGGGGGCACTGAAGCTTTCTTT
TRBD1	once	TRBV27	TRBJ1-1	CASSLGQGTTEAFF	TGTGCCAGCAGTTTAGGACAGGGAACCACTGAAGCTTTCTTT
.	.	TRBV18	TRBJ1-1	CASSLHNQGTEAFF	TGTGCCAGCTCACTACATAACCAGGGAACTGAAGCTTTCTTT
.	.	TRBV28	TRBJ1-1	CASLRYFEAFF	TGTGCCAGCCTACGGTATTTTGAAGCTTTCTTT
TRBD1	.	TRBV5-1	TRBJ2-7	CASSISHTGGYEQYF	TGCGCCAGCAGCATATCGCATACAGGGGGCTACGAGCAGTACTTC
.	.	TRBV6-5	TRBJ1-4	CASSYSNGLYEKLFF	TGTGCCAGCAGTTACTCGAACGGACTTTATGAAAAACTGTTTTTT
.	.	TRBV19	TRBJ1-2	CAAFGAGAHGYTF	TGTGCCGCGTTCGGAGCGGGGGCCCATGGCTACACCTTC
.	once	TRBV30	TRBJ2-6	CAWSPRWGRGGANVLTF	TGTGCCTGGAGTCCCCGCTGGGGGCGAGGTGGGGCCAACGTCCTGACTTTC
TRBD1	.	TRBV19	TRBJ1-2	CASRGDRSNYGYTF	TGTGCCAGTAGGGGGGACAGATCTAACTATGGCTACACCTTC
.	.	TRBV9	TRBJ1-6	CASSVGQSSYNSPLHF	TGTGCCAGCAGCGTAGGACAGAGCTCCTATAATTCACCCCTCCACTTT
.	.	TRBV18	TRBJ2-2	CASLHDHRVNTGELFF	TGTGCCAGCTTACACGACCACAGGGTTAACACCGGGGAGCTGTTTTTT
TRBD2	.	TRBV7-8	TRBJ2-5	CASSWESASGQKETQYF	TGTGCCAGCAGCTGGGAGAGTGCTAGCGGGCAGAAGGAGACCCAGTACTTC
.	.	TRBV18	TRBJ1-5	CASSPPGDSNQPQHF	TGTGCCAGCTCACCACCGGGAGATAGCAATCAGCCCCAGCATTTT
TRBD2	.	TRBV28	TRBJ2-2	CASRPGLAGTFGELFF	TGTGCCAGCAGACCAGGACTAGCGGGAACGTTCGGGGAGCTGTTTTTT
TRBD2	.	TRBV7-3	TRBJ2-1	CASSRLAGWNEQFF	TGTGCCAGCAGCCGACTAGCGGGATGGAATGAGCAGTTCTTC
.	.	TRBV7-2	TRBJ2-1	CASSEQQGNEQFF	TGTGCCAGCAGCGAACAACAGGGAAATGAGCAGTTCTTC
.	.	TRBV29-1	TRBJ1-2	CSVESGPEASSGYTF	TGCAGCGTTGAATCAGGACCCGAAGCTAGCTCTGGCTACACCTTC
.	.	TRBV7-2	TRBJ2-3	CAIARLRTDTQYF	TGTGCCATTGCAAGACTCCGCACAGATACGCAGTATTTT
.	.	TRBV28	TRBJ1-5	CASSFPRGKGQNQPQHF	TGTGCCAGCAGTTTTCCCCGCGGGAAGGGCCAAAATCAGCCCCAGCATTTT
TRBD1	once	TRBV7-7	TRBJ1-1	CASSLDRDTEAFF	TGTGCTAGCAGCTTGGACAGGGACACTGAAGCTTTCTTT
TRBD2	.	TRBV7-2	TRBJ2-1	CASSTGTSGLAEQFF	TGTGCCAGCAGCACCGGGACTAGCGGTCTGGCGGAGCAGTTCTTC
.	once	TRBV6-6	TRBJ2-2	CASSYWGRSTGELFF	TGTGCCAGCAGTTATTGGGGGAGGTCCACCGGGGAGCTGTTTTTT
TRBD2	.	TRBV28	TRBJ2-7	CASRTGTSAYEQYF	TGTGCCAGCAGGACCGGGACTAGCGCTTACGAGCAGTACTTC
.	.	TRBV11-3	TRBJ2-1	CASSERAVGGGNEQFF	TGTGCCAGCAGCGAGAGGGCAGTGGGAGGGGGGAATGAGCAGTTCTTC